The 10 T cell receptor beta chains below were found in one sample sequenced in a study of cytomegalovirus exposure and HLA in healthy donors. Researchers ran the PCR with 60 Vbeta and 13 Jbeta primers. Sequencing was performed with immunoSEQ multiplex PCR; in TCRdb, only in-frame clones are kept and a portion is missing. The table has roughly 150,000 clones, 73% seen once. The sequenced material came from PBMCs. The receptors stem from a woman aged 18-29 years in good health and CMV-seronegative.

This sequence joins TRBV6-5 and TRBJ2-3; possibly TRBD2 for D (6 bases). V was shortened by 6 bases and J by 3 bases, with 16 bases between the two germline ends. Germline V lookup: CDR1 MNHEY, CDR2 SVGAGI. The CDR3 extends over 15 amino acids. The CDR3 coding sequence is TGTGCCAGCAGCCTCTCGGGAGTAGGAACAGATACGCAGTATTTT. Translated: CASSLSGVGTDTQYF.

The genes are TRBV7-7 and TRBJ2-6, with TRBD1 identical over 9 bases. V was clipped by 10 bases and J by 2 bases; unmatched bases: 6. Per germline, CDR1 SSHAT and CDR2 FNYEAQ (reference sequence). The CDR3 runs 15 residues. Written as DNA, the CDR3 is TGTGCCATTAACAGGGGGCCGACTGGGGCCAACGTCCTGACTTTC. It codes for CAINRGPTGANVLTF.

The count of this clone is one. The chain's CDR3 is CASSLAGTVNQETQYF. DNA for the CDR3: TGCGCCAGCAGCTTGGCCGGGACAGTAAACCAAGAGACCCAGTACTTC. This chain joins TRBV5-1 and TRBJ2-5, with TRBD1 matching over 7 bases. Germline CDR1 is SGHRS and CDR2 is YFSETQ. The CDR3 runs 16 residues. With V trimmed by 0 bases and J by 0 bases, 5 bases remained unmatched.

This rearrangement joins TRBV15 to TRBJ1-1; D gene uncertain. This CDR3 has 14 amino acids. Per germline, CDR1 LNHNV and CDR2 YYDKDF (reference sequence). The V end was cut by 5 bases, the J end by 2 bases, with 12 bases between. DNA for the CDR3: TGTGCCACCAGCCCCCGTTCTCTAAACACTGAAGCTTTCTTT. This translates into CATSPRSLNTEAFF.

V usage is TRBV4-2 and J usage is TRBJ2-2; TRBD1 is a possible D gene (6 bases). Germline V gives CDR1 LGHNA, CDR2 YNFKEQ. This CDR3 comprises 15 residues. Deletions cut 4 bases from V and 1 base from J, with 10 bases between. The CDR3 is CASSLDRLNTGELFF. The DNA of the CDR3 is TGTGCCAGCAGCCTCGACAGGTTGAACACCGGGGAGCTGTTTTTT.

This clone was found a few times. The V gene is TRBV5-1, the J gene TRBJ1-3; no clear D. V lost 4 bases and J 2 bases, leaving 10 bases between the germline ends. The CDR3 has 14 residues. The V gene's germline CDR1 is SGHRS and CDR2 YFSETQ. The CDR3 spells CASSEPGAGNTIYF. DNA for the CDR3: TGCGCCAGCAGCGAACCGGGAGCTGGAAACACCATATATTTT.

The gene calls are TRBV27 and TRBJ2-3; TRBD2 matches 10 bases. Germline CDR1 and CDR2: MNHEY and SMNVEV (reference sequence). The CDR3 sequence is 15 residues long. V lost 6 bases and J lost 1; bases outside the gene matches: 4. The CDR3 nucleotides are TGTGCCAGCAGCCCGGGGACTAGCGGCACAGATACGCAGTATTTT. Amino acids: CASSPGTSGTDTQYF.

A few counts support this clone. The chain joins TRBV7-7 to TRBJ2-5, with 9 bases fitting TRBD2. This CDR3 region has 16 residues. Germline V gene lookup returns CDR1 SSHAT and CDR2 FNYEAQ (reference sequence). Trimming at V came to 2 bases and at J to 2 bases, leaving 6 bases not matched to a gene. The CDR3 is CASSLSLAGSQETQYF. The CDR3 DNA follows: TGTGCCAGCAGCTTATCCCTAGCGGGATCTCAAGAGACCCAGTACTTC.

The chain links TRBV11-3 to TRBJ2-5, with unresolved D. The CDR3 has 15 amino acids. Germline V lookup: CDR1 SGHNT, CDR2 YENEEA. The ends were cut back, 6 bases at V and 0 bases at J, with 14 bases in the middle. The CDR3 coding sequence is TGTGCCAGCAGATCTAGTCTCGGGTACCAAGAGACCCAGTACTTC. The encoded protein is CASRSSLGYQETQYF.

This clone was seen more than once but under ten times. The rearrangement uses TRBV7-6 and TRBJ2-2, with a weak D call TRBD1 (5 bases). This CDR3 is 15 amino acids long. V was clipped by 1 base and J by 1 base, with 7 bases between them. Germline loops: CDR1 SGHVS, CDR2 FNYEAQ. CDR3 sequence (DNA): TGTGCCAGCAGCTTAGTCACAGGGAACACCGGGGAGCTGTTTTTT. It encodes CASSLVTGNTGELFF.